The present entry profiles one TCR beta chain with its context. The target antigen is unknown. Using immunoSEQ multiplex PCR, the repertoire was profiled, and TCRdb retains in-frame clones only, with some absent. The data contain about 80,000 clones, approximately 80% of them singletons. The data stem from a study of neoadjuvant anti-PD-1 for oral cavity cancer. Study-level background: Patients without progression received a fourth nivolumab dose around day 43, then surgical resection on days 50-56. General study points: Each response group had just three patients in TCR analyses.

Patients were newly diagnosed with stage II-IVA oral cavity squamous cell carcinoma without prior systemic or radiation treatment. Analysis of PBMCs was direct, with no culture step. Germline lookup yields CDR1 MDHEN and CDR2 SYDVKM. The V end was cut by 6 bases, the J end by 3 bases, with 15 bases between. The CDR3 spans 14 residues. V gene TRBV28 combines with J gene TRBJ2-7, with D possibly being TRBD1 (7 bases). Source: PBMCs, taken before nivolumab (anti-PD-1) treatment. The receptor was isolated from a person aged 35-79 years with oral cavity squamous cell carcinoma. DNA of the CDR3: TGTGCCAGCAGCGCGGGACAGAGAAACTACGAGCAGTACTTC. Its translation is CASSAGQRNYEQYF.